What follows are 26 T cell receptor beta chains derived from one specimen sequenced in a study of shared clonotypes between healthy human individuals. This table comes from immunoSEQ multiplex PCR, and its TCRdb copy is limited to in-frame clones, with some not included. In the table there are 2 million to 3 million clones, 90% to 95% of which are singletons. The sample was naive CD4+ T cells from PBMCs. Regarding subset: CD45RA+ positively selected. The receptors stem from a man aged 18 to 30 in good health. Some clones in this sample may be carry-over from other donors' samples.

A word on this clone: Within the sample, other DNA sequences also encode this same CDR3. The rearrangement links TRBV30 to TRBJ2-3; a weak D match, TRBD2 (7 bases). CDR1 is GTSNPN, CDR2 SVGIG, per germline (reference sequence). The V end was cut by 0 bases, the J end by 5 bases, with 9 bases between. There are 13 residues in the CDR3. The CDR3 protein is CAWSVGGGDTQYF. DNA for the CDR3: TGTGCCTGGAGTGTAGGGGGGGGAGATACGCAGTATTTT.

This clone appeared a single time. CDR3 in DNA: TGTGCTAGTGGGTACACAGGGGCTGGAAACACCATATATTTT. This gives the protein CASGYTGAGNTIYF. V is TRBV12-5 and J is TRBJ1-3; 7 nucleotides match TRBD1. The CDR3 covers 14 residues. In germline, CDR1 is LGHNT, CDR2 FRNRAP. The J segment lost 2 bases and the V segment lost 6 bases, leaving 4 bases of the junction unmatched.

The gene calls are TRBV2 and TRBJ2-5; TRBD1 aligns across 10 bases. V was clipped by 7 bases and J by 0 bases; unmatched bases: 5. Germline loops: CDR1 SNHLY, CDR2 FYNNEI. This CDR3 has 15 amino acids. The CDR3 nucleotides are TGTGCCAGCACCGGGACAGGGGCCTACCAAGAGACCCAGTACTTC. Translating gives CASTGTGAYQETQYF.

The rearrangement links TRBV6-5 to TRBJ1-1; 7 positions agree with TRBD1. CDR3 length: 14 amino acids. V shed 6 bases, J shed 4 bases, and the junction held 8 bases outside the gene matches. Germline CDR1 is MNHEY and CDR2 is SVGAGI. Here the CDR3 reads CASRNPTGTTEAFF. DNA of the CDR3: TGTGCCAGCAGAAATCCGACAGGGACCACTGAAGCTTTCTTT.

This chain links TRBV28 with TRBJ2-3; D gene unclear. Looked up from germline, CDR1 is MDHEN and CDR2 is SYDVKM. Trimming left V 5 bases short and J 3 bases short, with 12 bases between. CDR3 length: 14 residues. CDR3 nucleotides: TGTGCCAGCAGTCCCCAGTCCGGGACAGATACGCAGTATTTT. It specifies CASSPQSGTDTQYF.

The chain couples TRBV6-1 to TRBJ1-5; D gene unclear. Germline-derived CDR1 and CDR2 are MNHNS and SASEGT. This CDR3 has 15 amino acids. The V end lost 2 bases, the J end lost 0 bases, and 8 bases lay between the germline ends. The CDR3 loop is CASSERRISNQPQHF. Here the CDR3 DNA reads TGTGCCAGCAGTGAACGAAGGATTAGCAATCAGCCCCAGCATTTT.

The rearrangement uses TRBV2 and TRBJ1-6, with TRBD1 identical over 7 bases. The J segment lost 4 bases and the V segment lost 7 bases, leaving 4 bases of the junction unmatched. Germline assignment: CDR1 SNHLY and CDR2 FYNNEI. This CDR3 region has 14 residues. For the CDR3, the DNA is TGTGCCAGCATGGGACAGCTTTATAATTCACCCCTCCACTTT. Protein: CASMGQLYNSPLHF.

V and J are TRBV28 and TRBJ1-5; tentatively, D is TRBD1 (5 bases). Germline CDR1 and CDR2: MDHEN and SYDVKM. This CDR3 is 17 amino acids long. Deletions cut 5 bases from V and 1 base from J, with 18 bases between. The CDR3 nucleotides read TGTGCCAGCAGTCCTCCGGGACGCCCGACGAGCAATCAGCCCCAGCATTTT. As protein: CASSPPGRPTSNQPQHF.

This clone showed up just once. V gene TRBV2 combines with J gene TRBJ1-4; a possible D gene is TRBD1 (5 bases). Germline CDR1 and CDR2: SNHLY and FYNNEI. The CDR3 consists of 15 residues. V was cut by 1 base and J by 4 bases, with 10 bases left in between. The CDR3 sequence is CASSEVGLRNEKLFF. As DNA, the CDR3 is TGTGCCAGCAGTGAAGTGGGGCTCCGTAATGAAAAACTGTTTTTT.

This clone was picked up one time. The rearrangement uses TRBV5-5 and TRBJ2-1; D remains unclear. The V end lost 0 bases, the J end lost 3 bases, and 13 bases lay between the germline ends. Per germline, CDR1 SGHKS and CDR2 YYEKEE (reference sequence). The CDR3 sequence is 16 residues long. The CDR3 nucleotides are TGTGCCAGCAGCTTGGGTGCAGGAGTTTACTACAATGAGCAGTTCTTC. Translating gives CASSLGAGVYYNEQFF.

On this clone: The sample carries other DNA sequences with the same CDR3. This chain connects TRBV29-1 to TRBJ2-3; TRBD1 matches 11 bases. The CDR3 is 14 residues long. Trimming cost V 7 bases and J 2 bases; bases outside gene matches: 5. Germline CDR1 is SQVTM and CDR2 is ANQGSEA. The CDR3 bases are TGCAGCGCTGGACAGGGGGCTTCCACAGATACGCAGTATTTT. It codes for CSAGQGASTDTQYF.

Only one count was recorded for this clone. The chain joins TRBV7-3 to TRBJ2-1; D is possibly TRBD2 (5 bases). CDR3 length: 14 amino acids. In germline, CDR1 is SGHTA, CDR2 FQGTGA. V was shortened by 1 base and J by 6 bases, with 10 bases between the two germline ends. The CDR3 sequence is CASSLRGDLNEQFF. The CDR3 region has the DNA TGTGCCAGCAGCTTAAGGGGAGACCTCAATGAGCAGTTCTTC.

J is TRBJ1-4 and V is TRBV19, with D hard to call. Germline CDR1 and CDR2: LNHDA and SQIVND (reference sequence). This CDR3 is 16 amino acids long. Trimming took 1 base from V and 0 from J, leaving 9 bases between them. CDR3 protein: CASSIVRRATNEKLFF. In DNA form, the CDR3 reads TGTGCCAGTAGTATAGTCAGGCGAGCAACTAATGAAAAACTGTTTTTT.

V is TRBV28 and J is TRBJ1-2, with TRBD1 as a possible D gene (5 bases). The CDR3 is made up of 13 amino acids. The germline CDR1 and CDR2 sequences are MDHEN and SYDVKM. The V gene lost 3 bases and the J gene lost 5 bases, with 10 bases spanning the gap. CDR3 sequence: CASSFLGEYGYTF. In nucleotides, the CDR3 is TGTGCCAGCAGTTTTCTAGGGGAGTATGGCTACACCTTC.

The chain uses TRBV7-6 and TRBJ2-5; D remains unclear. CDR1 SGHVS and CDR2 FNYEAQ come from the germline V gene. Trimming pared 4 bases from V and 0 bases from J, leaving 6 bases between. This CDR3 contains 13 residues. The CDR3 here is CASSSMYQETQYF. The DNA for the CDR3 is TGTGCCAGCAGCTCCATGTACCAAGAGACCCAGTACTTC.

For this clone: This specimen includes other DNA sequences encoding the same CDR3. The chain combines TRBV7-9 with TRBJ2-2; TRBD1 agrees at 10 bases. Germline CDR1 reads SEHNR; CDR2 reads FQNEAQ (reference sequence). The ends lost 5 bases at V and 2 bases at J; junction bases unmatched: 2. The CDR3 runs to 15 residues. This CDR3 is CASSRDRGNTGELFF. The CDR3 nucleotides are TGTGCCAGCAGCCGGGACAGGGGCAACACCGGGGAGCTGTTTTTT.

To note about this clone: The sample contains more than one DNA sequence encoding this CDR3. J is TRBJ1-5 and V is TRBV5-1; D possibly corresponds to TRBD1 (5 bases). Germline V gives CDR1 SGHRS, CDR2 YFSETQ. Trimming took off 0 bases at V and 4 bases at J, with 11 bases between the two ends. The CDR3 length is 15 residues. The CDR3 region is CASSLGGSGNQPQHF. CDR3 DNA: TGCGCCAGCAGCTTGGGGGGGTCAGGGAATCAGCCCCAGCATTTT.

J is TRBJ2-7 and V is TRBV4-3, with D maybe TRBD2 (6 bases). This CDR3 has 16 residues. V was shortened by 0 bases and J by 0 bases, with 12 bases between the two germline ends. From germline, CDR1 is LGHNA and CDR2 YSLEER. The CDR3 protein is CASSQDRGGYSYEQYF. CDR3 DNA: TGCGCCAGCAGCCAAGATCGGGGAGGTTACTCCTACGAGCAGTACTTC.

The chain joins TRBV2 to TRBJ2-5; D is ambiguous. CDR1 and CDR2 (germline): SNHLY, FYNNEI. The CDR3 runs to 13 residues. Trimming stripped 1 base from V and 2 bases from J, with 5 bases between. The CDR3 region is CASSEVTQETQYF. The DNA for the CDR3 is TGTGCCAGCAGTGAAGTTACTCAAGAGACCCAGTACTTC.

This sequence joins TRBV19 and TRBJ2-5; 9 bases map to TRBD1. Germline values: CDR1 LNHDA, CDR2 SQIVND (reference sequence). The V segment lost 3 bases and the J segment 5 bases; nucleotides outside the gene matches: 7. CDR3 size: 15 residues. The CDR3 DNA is TGTGCCAGTAGTATTACCGGGACAGGGAGGGAGACCCAGTACTTC. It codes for CASSITGTGRETQYF.

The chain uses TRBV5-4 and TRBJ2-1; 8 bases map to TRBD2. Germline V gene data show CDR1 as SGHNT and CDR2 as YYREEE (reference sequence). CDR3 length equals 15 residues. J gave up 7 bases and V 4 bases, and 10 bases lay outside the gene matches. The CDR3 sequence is CASSPQAGGENEQFF. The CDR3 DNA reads TGTGCCAGCAGCCCGCAGGCGGGAGGAGAAAATGAGCAGTTCTTC.

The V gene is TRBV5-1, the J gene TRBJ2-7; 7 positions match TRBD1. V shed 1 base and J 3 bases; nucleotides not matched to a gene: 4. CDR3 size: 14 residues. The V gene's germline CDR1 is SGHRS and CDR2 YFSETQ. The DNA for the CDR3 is TGCGCCAGCAGCTTGACCAGGGACAGCTACGAGCAGTACTTC. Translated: CASSLTRDSYEQYF.

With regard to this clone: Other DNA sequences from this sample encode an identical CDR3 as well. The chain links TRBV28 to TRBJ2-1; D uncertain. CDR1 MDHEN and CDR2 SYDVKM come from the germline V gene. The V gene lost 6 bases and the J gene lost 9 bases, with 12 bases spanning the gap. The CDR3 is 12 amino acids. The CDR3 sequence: CASSLLGTEQFF. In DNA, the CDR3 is TGTGCCAGCAGCCTGCTGGGTACTGAGCAGTTCTTC.

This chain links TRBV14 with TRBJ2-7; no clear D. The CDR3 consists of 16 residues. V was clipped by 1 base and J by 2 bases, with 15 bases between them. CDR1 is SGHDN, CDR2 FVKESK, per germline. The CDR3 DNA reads TGTGCCAGCAGCCAAGGGCGGCGGCAGGATACCTACGAGCAGTACTTC. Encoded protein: CASSQGRRQDTYEQYF. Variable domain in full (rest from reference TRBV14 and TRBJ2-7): EAGVTQFPSHSVIEKGQTVTLRCDPISGHDNLYWYRRVMGKEIKFLLHFVKESKQDESGMPNNRFLAERTGGTYSTLKVQPAELEDSGVYFCASSQGRRQDTYEQYFGPGTRLTVT.

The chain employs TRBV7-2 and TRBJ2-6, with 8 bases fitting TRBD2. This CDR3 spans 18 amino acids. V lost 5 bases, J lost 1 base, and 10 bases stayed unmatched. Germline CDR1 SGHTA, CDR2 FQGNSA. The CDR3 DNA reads TGTGCCAGCAGCCCCGCCCAGGGACTAGGTTCTGGGGCCAACGTCCTGACTTTC. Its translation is CASSPAQGLGSGANVLTF.

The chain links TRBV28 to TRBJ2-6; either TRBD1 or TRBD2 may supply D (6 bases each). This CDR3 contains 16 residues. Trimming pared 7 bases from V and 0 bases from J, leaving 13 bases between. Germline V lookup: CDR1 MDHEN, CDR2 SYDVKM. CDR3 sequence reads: CASMRQDYSGANVLTF. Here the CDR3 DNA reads TGTGCCAGCATGAGACAGGACTACTCTGGGGCCAACGTCCTGACTTTC.